Listed below are T cell receptor beta chains from one sample, sequenced in a study of blood T cell repertoires in COVID-19. Method: immunoSEQ multiplex PCR; TCRdb's copy keeps in-frame clones and lacks some. In the table there are 400,000 or so clones, 88% of which are singletons. Sequencing used PBMCs or T cells enriched from blood (not recorded which). The source is a woman aged 40 to 50 with acute COVID-19. The CDR3 runs from the conserved cysteine through the conserved F or W. Each record gives: D gene, clone size, V gene, J gene, CDR3 protein, CDR3 DNA. The D gene is left open where the match is weak. Where a row states a size, it is once, few, many or the class of an expanded clone; other rows omit it.

d_call: NA; clone_size: NA; v_call: TRBV29-1; j_call: TRBJ1-2; cdr3_aa: CSVRQNKYGYTF; cdr3_nt: TGCAGCGTTCGACAGAATAAGTATGGCTACACCTTC
d_call: NA; clone_size: NA; v_call: TRBV15; j_call: TRBJ1-4; cdr3_aa: CATSRVSTGFNEKLFF; cdr3_nt: TGTGCCACCAGCAGAGTCTCAACAGGGTTTAATGAAAAACTGTTTTTT
d_call: NA; clone_size: NA; v_call: TRBV27; j_call: TRBJ2-2; cdr3_aa: CASSFDRAGELFF; cdr3_nt: TGTGCCAGCAGTTTCGATCGGGCCGGGGAGCTGTTTTTT
d_call: NA; clone_size: NA; v_call: TRBV15; j_call: TRBJ2-5; cdr3_aa: CATSPRQQETQYF; cdr3_nt: TGTGCCACCAGCCCTAGACAGCAAGAGACCCAGTACTTC
d_call: NA; clone_size: NA; v_call: TRBV4-1; j_call: TRBJ1-5; cdr3_aa: CASSWRSGNQPQHF; cdr3_nt: TGCGCCAGCAGTTGGAGGAGTGGCAATCAGCCCCAGCATTTT
d_call: NA; clone_size: NA; v_call: TRBV7-9; j_call: TRBJ1-2; cdr3_aa: CASSGNRVGYTF; cdr3_nt: TGTGCCAGCAGTGGAAACAGGGTTGGCTACACCTTC
d_call: NA; clone_size: NA; v_call: TRBV30; j_call: TRBJ1-3; cdr3_aa: CAWSDGRLRPGNTIYF; cdr3_nt: TGTGCCTGGAGTGATGGAAGACTGAGACCTGGAAACACCATATATTTT
d_call: NA; clone_size: NA; v_call: TRBV5-1; j_call: TRBJ1-1; cdr3_aa: CASSLPGLAGAFF; cdr3_nt: TGCGCCAGCAGCTTACCGGGCCTTGCGGGAGCTTTCTTT
d_call: NA; clone_size: NA; v_call: TRBV29-1; j_call: TRBJ1-1; cdr3_aa: CSVEEWGGNTEAFF; cdr3_nt: TGCAGCGTTGAAGAGTGGGGAGGAAACACTGAAGCTTTCTTT
d_call: NA; clone_size: NA; v_call: TRBV25-1; j_call: TRBJ2-1; cdr3_aa: CASSGGLNNEQFF; cdr3_nt: TGTGCCAGCAGTGGGGGGCTGAACAATGAGCAGTTCTTC
d_call: NA; clone_size: NA; v_call: TRBV5-1; j_call: TRBJ1-2; cdr3_aa: CASSFQGNYGYTF; cdr3_nt: TGCGCCAGCAGCTTCCAGGGTAACTATGGCTACACCTTC
d_call: TRBD1; clone_size: NA; v_call: TRBV18; j_call: TRBJ1-1; cdr3_aa: CASSPQGANTEAFF; cdr3_nt: TGTGCCAGCTCACCACAGGGGGCGAACACTGAAGCTTTCTTT
d_call: NA; clone_size: NA; v_call: TRBV3-1/TRBV3-2; j_call: TRBJ2-1; cdr3_aa: CASSQDGPGLREYNEQFF; cdr3_nt: TGTGCCAGCAGCCAAGATGGACCGGGACTGAGGGAATACAATGAGCAGTTCTTC
d_call: NA; clone_size: few; v_call: TRBV20-1; j_call: TRBJ1-6; cdr3_aa: CSASFREHSPLHF; cdr3_nt: TGCAGTGCTAGTTTCCGGGAACATTCACCCCTCCACTTT
d_call: NA; clone_size: NA; v_call: TRBV12-3/TRBV12-4; j_call: TRBJ1-1; cdr3_aa: CASSYAADTEAFF; cdr3_nt: TGTGCCAGCAGTTACGCGGCGGACACTGAAGCTTTCTTT
d_call: NA; clone_size: NA; v_call: TRBV19; j_call: TRBJ2-1; cdr3_aa: CASSVESSYNEQFF; cdr3_nt: TGTGCCAGTAGTGTAGAGAGTTCCTACAATGAGCAGTTCTTC
d_call: TRBD1; clone_size: NA; v_call: TRBV2; j_call: TRBJ1-2; cdr3_aa: CASTPEGAGYGYTF; cdr3_nt: TGTGCCAGCACTCCGGAGGGGGCTGGCTATGGCTACACCTTC
d_call: TRBD1; clone_size: NA; v_call: TRBV19; j_call: TRBJ1-5; cdr3_aa: CASSADRGGDQPQHF; cdr3_nt: TGTGCCAGTAGTGCCGACAGGGGCGGCGATCAGCCCCAGCATTTT
d_call: TRBD2; clone_size: NA; v_call: TRBV7-2; j_call: TRBJ2-2; cdr3_aa: CASSLVGLRGGTGELFF; cdr3_nt: TGTGCCAGCAGCTTAGTGGGTTTGCGGGGGGGCACCGGGGAGCTGTTTTTT
d_call: TRBD2; clone_size: NA; v_call: TRBV5-6; j_call: TRBJ2-3; cdr3_aa: CASSYGLAGTDTQYF; cdr3_nt: TGTGCCAGCAGCTACGGACTAGCGGGCACAGATACGCAGTATTTT
d_call: NA; clone_size: NA; v_call: TRBV9; j_call: TRBJ1-5; cdr3_aa: CASSVEGGNQPQHF; cdr3_nt: TGTGCCAGCAGCGTAGAGGGGGGCAATCAGCCCCAGCATTTT
d_call: NA; clone_size: NA; v_call: TRBV24-1; j_call: TRBJ1-2; cdr3_aa: CATSARGLGYTF; cdr3_nt: TGTGCCACCAGTGCCAGGGGATTGGGCTACACCTTC
d_call: TRBD1; clone_size: once; v_call: TRBV14; j_call: TRBJ1-1; cdr3_aa: CASSQEWDRGAFF; cdr3_nt: TGTGCCAGCAGCCAAGAGTGGGACAGGGGGGCTTTCTTT
d_call: TRBD2; clone_size: NA; v_call: TRBV10-1; j_call: TRBJ2-5; cdr3_aa: CASSTGLAGAQETQYF; cdr3_nt: TGCGCCAGCAGTACGGGACTAGCGGGGGCCCAAGAGACCCAGTACTTC
d_call: NA; clone_size: NA; v_call: TRBV7-9; j_call: TRBJ1-2; cdr3_aa: CASSFPPTGIYGYTF; cdr3_nt: TGTGCCAGCAGCTTCCCCCCGACAGGCATCTATGGCTACACCTTC
d_call: NA; clone_size: NA; v_call: TRBV19; j_call: TRBJ1-5; cdr3_aa: CASSPPSGARNQPQHF; cdr3_nt: TGTGCCAGTAGTCCCCCAAGCGGGGCCAGGAATCAGCCCCAGCATTTT
d_call: NA; clone_size: NA; v_call: TRBV3-1/TRBV3-2; j_call: TRBJ2-3; cdr3_aa: CASSPLLTSTDTQYF; cdr3_nt: TGTGCCAGCAGCCCACTTCTCACTAGCACAGATACACAGTATTTT
d_call: NA; clone_size: NA; v_call: TRBV5-1; j_call: TRBJ2-1; cdr3_aa: CASSVGPGTNTMKQFF; cdr3_nt: TGCGCCAGCAGCGTAGGCCCCGGGACAAATACAATGAAGCAGTTCTTC